This entry lists 27 T cell receptor beta chains sequenced from one sample in a study of OX40 agonist ivuxolimab in advanced cancers. The data were produced by immunoSEQ multiplex PCR, yet TCRdb's version contains in-frame clones alone and is incomplete. Found here are about 68,000 clones, 70% to 85% of them singletons; the top ten hold approximately 11%. Specimen: CD4+ or CD8+ T cells sorted from blood, collected in a trial of the OX40 agonist ivuxolimab. Receptors were obtained from an adult with an advanced solid tumor such as melanoma, head and neck, liver or kidney cancer.

The chain links TRBV5-6 to TRBJ1-4, with D unresolved. Germline CDR1 reads SGHDT; CDR2 reads YYEEEE. The CDR3 runs 15 residues. V was trimmed by 3 bases and J by 3 bases, leaving 12 bases between them. DNA for the CDR3: TGTGCCAGCAGCTGGTCTGGAGGGCCTAATGAAAAACTGTTTTTT. Translating it yields CASSWSGGPNEKLFF.

This rearrangement joins TRBV2 to TRBJ1-4; 8 bases are a match to TRBD1. The junction had 9 bases not matched to a gene; V was cut back by 6 bases and J by 0 bases. The CDR3 spans 17 residues. The germline V gene encodes CDR1 SNHLY and CDR2 FYNNEI. CDR3 nucleotides: TGTGCCAGCAGCGGACAGGGAAAATTTGCAACTAATGAAAAACTGTTTTTT. Residues: CASSGQGKFATNEKLFF.

This chain uses TRBV27 with TRBJ1-5; a possible D gene is TRBD1 (6 bases). The germline V and J ends were trimmed by 5 bases and 0 bases, with 14 bases remaining between them. Germline V gene sequence: CDR1 MNHEY, CDR2 SMNVEV (reference sequence). The CDR3 totals 16 residues. Here the CDR3 DNA reads TGTGCCAGCAGTCCCAGGGGACCTTATAGCAATCAGCCCCAGCATTTT. Residues: CASSPRGPYSNQPQHF.

The rearrangement joins TRBV7-2 to TRBJ2-2; D call uncertain. Per germline, CDR1 SGHTA and CDR2 FQGNSA. The CDR3 contains 13 residues. Trimming took off 5 bases at V and 6 bases at J, with 10 bases between the two ends. For the CDR3, the DNA is TGTGCCAGCAGCCTAACTGTGGCCGGGGAGCTGTTTTTT. The encoded protein is CASSLTVAGELFF.

V and J are TRBV28 and TRBJ1-5; 8 nucleotides match TRBD1. V lost 6 bases, J lost 7 bases, and 8 bases stayed unmatched. The CDR3 covers 14 residues. Looked up from germline, CDR1 is MDHEN and CDR2 is SYDVKM. Written as DNA, the CDR3 is TGTGCCAGCAGCACGGACAGGGACGCGCAGCCCCAGCATTTT. It codes for CASSTDRDAQPQHF.

V gene TRBV2 combines with J gene TRBJ1-2; TRBD1 might be the D (6 bases). Trimming removed 9 bases at V and 8 bases at J, with 13 bases between. CDR1 SNHLY and CDR2 FYNNEI come from the germline V gene. This CDR3 contains 11 residues. Written as DNA, the CDR3 is TGTGCCAGTTGGGGGGCCGGGGGCTACACCTTC. Amino acids: CASWGAGGYTF.

The genes are TRBV9 and TRBJ2-2; possibly TRBD2 for D (6 bases). Germline CDR1 SGDLS, CDR2 YYNGEE. The CDR3 extends over 16 amino acids. Trimming took off 4 bases at V and 0 bases at J, with 13 bases between the two ends. This CDR3 reads CASSSLGGANTGELFF. The CDR3 region has the DNA TGTGCCAGCAGCTCTTTGGGGGGTGCGAACACCGGGGAGCTGTTTTTT.

V gene TRBV19 combines with J gene TRBJ2-1, with TRBD1 matching over 8 bases. The length of the CDR3 is 15 residues. V lost 5 bases to trimming and J lost 9 bases; unmatched junction nucleotides: 12. Germline CDR1 and CDR2: LNHDA and SQIVND (reference sequence). The CDR3 DNA is TGTGCCAGTAGTTCCGGACAGGGTCTCTATGGTGAGCAGTTCTTC. This codes for CASSSGQGLYGEQFF.

V and J are TRBV5-1 and TRBJ2-2; D remains unclear. The V end lost 4 bases, the J end lost 6 bases, and 13 bases lay between the germline ends. Germline CDR1 and CDR2: SGHRS and YFSETQ. CDR3 size: 14 residues. In DNA, the CDR3 is TGCGCCAGCAGCCTACTAACGGTGGCCGGGGAGCTGTTTTTT. It encodes CASSLLTVAGELFF.

A few counts support this clone. The chain combines TRBV28 with TRBJ2-7, with a weak D call TRBD1 (5 bases). CDR1 and CDR2 (germline): MDHEN, SYDVKM. V was pared by 6 bases and J by 3 bases, with 18 bases between. The CDR3 is 15 amino acids. In DNA form, the CDR3 reads TGTGCCAGCAGCTCCTACCGGACACCCAACTACGAGCAGTACGTC. This gives the protein CASSSYRTPNYEQYV.

The chain has TRBV5-4 and TRBJ1-2; D gene unclear. The CDR3 has 16 amino acids. CDR1 and CDR2 from the germline V gene are SGHNT and YYREEE (reference sequence). The V end was cut by 0 bases, the J end by 0 bases, with 12 bases between. CDR3 amino acids: CASSLAGVSPNYGYTF. The CDR3 region has the DNA TGTGCCAGCAGCTTGGCAGGTGTCAGCCCTAACTATGGCTACACCTTC. Drawing the rest from reference TRBV5-4 and TRBJ1-2, the complete variable domain is ETGVTQSPTHLIKTRGQQVTLRCSSQSGHNTVSWYQQALGQGPQFIFQYYREEENGRGNFPPRFSGLQFPNYSSELNVNALELDDSALYLCASSLAGVSPNYGYTFGSGTRLTVV.

This clone has a handful of counts. The genes are TRBV6-6 and TRBJ2-7; 8 nucleotides agree with TRBD2. J lost 3 bases, V lost 5 bases, and 6 bases had no gene match. Germline V CDR1 and CDR2: MNHNY, SVGAGI (reference sequence). The CDR3 consists of 14 residues. CDR3 coding DNA: TGTGCCAGCAGTCCCTCCGGGACTAGCTACGAGCAGTACTTC. Protein sequence: CASSPSGTSYEQYF.

This clone was recorded a few times. The gene calls are TRBV19 and TRBJ1-2; D perhaps matches TRBD1 (6 bases). V gave up 6 bases and J gave up 4 bases, with 15 bases separating them. The CDR3 sequence is 14 residues long. Germline CDR1 and CDR2: LNHDA and SQIVND (reference sequence). The CDR3: CASRVRGQIYGYTF. Written as DNA, the CDR3 is TGTGCCAGTAGAGTGCGGGGGCAGATCTATGGCTACACCTTC. Full variable domain (remainder filled in from reference TRBV19 and TRBJ1-2): DGGITQSPKYLFRKEGQNVTLSCEQNLNHDAMYWYRQDPGQGLRLIYYSQIVNDFQKGDIAEGYSVSREKKESFPLTVTSAQKNPTAFYLCASRVRGQIYGYTFGSGTRLTVV.

This chain uses TRBV5-5 with TRBJ1-6; TRBD1 matches 7 bases. V trimming: 6 bases; J trimming: 5 bases; junction bases outside the gene matches: 11. The V gene's germline CDR1 is SGHKS and CDR2 YYEKEE (reference sequence). This CDR3 has 16 residues. The CDR3 protein is CASTPGYRGHNSPLHF. The CDR3 DNA follows: TGTGCCAGCACCCCGGGTTATAGGGGGCATAATTCACCCCTCCACTTT.

The chain links TRBV7-2 to TRBJ1-1; a weak D match, TRBD1 (6 bases). CDR1 and CDR2 (germline): SGHTA, FQGNSA. Trimming pared 1 base from V and 4 bases from J, leaving 13 bases between. The CDR3 has 15 amino acids. The CDR3 here is CASSLVGGTLTEAFF. The CDR3 DNA follows: TGTGCCAGCAGCTTAGTCGGGGGGACACTCACTGAAGCTTTCTTT.

The rearrangement uses TRBV7-8 and TRBJ1-1; D is uncertain. The CDR3 has 19 residues. Trimming cost V 2 bases and J 0 bases, with 22 bases left between them. Germline assignment: CDR1 SGHVS and CDR2 FQNEAQ. In nucleotides, the CDR3 is TGTGCCAGCAGCTTATCCCGTTGGCAGCGAGCCAACATGAACACTGAAGCTTTCTTT. As protein: CASSLSRWQRANMNTEAFF.

The chain recombines TRBV30 with TRBJ1-5; weak D call: TRBD1 (5 bases). Germline V gene sequence: CDR1 GTSNPN, CDR2 SVGIG (reference sequence). V was cut by 1 base and J by 6 bases, with 10 bases left in between. The CDR3 is made up of 13 amino acids. CDR3 bases: TGTGCCTGGAGTGCTGGGGGTGGTCAGCCCCAGCATTTT. This codes for CAWSAGGGQPQHF. Together with reference TRBV30 and TRBJ1-5, the CDR3 gives the full variable domain: SQTIHQWPATLVQPVGSPLSLECTVEGTSNPNLYWYRQAAGRGLQLLFYSVGIGQISSEVPQNLSASRPQDRQFILSSKKLLLSDSGFYLCAWSAGGGQPQHFGDGTRLSIL.

The chain is built from TRBV5-5 and TRBJ2-7, with D perhaps TRBD1 (6 bases). V was trimmed by 4 bases and J by 2 bases, leaving 10 bases between them. This CDR3 is built from 13 residues. Germline V gene sequence: CDR1 SGHKS, CDR2 YYEKEE (reference sequence). The CDR3 DNA follows: TGTGCCAGCAGCCTCGGGACAACCTACGAGCAGTACGTC. Amino acid sequence: CASSLGTTYEQYV.

CDR3 in DNA: TGTGCCAGTAGAACGACAGGGACCTCTGGAAACACCATATATTTT. Protein product: CASRTTGTSGNTIYF. This chain joins TRBV19 and TRBJ1-3; 7 bases are a match to TRBD1. The length of the CDR3 is 15 residues. J gave up 0 bases and V 6 bases, and 5 bases lay outside the gene matches. CDR1 and CDR2 from the germline V gene are LNHDA and SQIVND (reference sequence). Based on the CDR3 plus reference TRBV19 and TRBJ1-3, the full variable domain is DGGITQSPKYLFRKEGQNVTLSCEQNLNHDAMYWYRQDPGQGLRLIYYSQIVNDFQKGDIAEGYSVSREKKESFPLTVTSAQKNPTAFYLCASRTTGTSGNTIYFGEGSWLTVV.

Remarks on this clone: Distinct nucleotide sequences in the sample also encode this CDR3. CDR3 in DNA: TGTGCCAGCAGCGTAGGTGAAGATACGCAGTATTTT. Protein product: CASSVGEDTQYF. This sequence joins TRBV9 and TRBJ2-3; D is undetermined. Trimming took off 0 bases at V and 5 bases at J, with 4 bases between the two ends. Germline loops: CDR1 SGDLS, CDR2 YYNGEE. This CDR3 is built from 12 residues. The variable domain in full, with the rest retrieved from reference TRBV9 and TRBJ2-3, is DSGVTQTPKHLITATGQRVTLRCSPRSGDLSVYWYQQSLDQGLQFLIQYYNGEERAKGNILERFSAQQFPDLHSELNLSSLELGDSALYFCASSVGEDTQYFGPGTRLTVL.

The chain is built from TRBV10-2 and TRBJ2-1; TRBD2 agrees at 9 bases. Per the germline V gene, CDR1 is WSHSY and CDR2 is SAAADI. The trim removed 6 bases at V and 4 bases at J, leaving 16 bases unmatched. The length of the CDR3 is 18 residues. CDR3 nucleotides: TGCGCCAGCAGCCCAAGTGACTTTAGGCTAGCGGGATACAATGAGCAGTTCTTC. This encodes CASSPSDFRLAGYNEQFF.

This clone appeared once. The chain couples TRBV5-1 to TRBJ1-2, with D hard to call. Germline CDR1 SGHRS, CDR2 YFSETQ. V dropped 1 base and J dropped 2 bases, with 9 bases sitting between them. The CDR3 covers 14 residues. As DNA, the CDR3 is TGCGCCAGCAGCTTGACGGGATTCAACTATGGCTACACCTTC. It encodes CASSLTGFNYGYTF. The full variable domain, completed using reference TRBV5-1 and TRBJ1-2, is KAGVTQTPRYLIKTRGQQVTLSCSPISGHRSVSWYQQTPGQGLQFLFEYFSETQRNKGNFPGRFSGRQFSNSRSEMNVSTLELGDSALYLCASSLTGFNYGYTFGSGTRLTVV.

The chain uses TRBV27 and TRBJ2-6, with D perhaps given as TRBD1 or TRBD2 (5 bases each). Trimming removed 5 bases at V and 0 bases at J, with 17 bases between. This CDR3 spans 18 amino acids. Germline V gene lookup returns CDR1 MNHEY and CDR2 SMNVEV (reference sequence). This chain's CDR3 is CASSPLGERASGANVLTF. CDR3 in DNA: TGTGCCAGCAGTCCTTTAGGGGAGAGGGCCTCTGGGGCCAACGTCCTGACTTTC.

The rearrangement uses TRBV6-5 and TRBJ2-2; the D is unclear. Germline lookup yields CDR1 MNHEY and CDR2 SVGAGI. The V gene lost 8 bases and the J gene lost 0 bases, with 13 bases spanning the gap. The CDR3 is made up of 15 amino acids. CDR3 region: CASESLRSNTGELFF. CDR3 DNA: TGTGCCAGCGAGTCCCTTCGCTCGAACACCGGGGAGCTGTTTTTT.

The chain links TRBV2 to TRBJ1-1, with D possibly matching TRBD1 (6 bases). CDR1 SNHLY and CDR2 FYNNEI come from the germline V gene. The CDR3 has 13 residues. V lost 9 bases and J 1 base, leaving 12 bases between the germline ends. In nucleotides, the CDR3 is TGTGCCAGTTACAGGGATAGGAACACTGAAGCTTTCTTT. Translating gives CASYRDRNTEAFF.

The J gene is TRBJ2-7, the V gene TRBV12-5; D is undetermined. The V end was cut by 4 bases, the J end by 4 bases, with 11 bases between. This CDR3 contains 13 residues. Germline V gene sequence: CDR1 LGHNT, CDR2 FRNRAP. CDR3 sequence reads: CASGSGWPYEQYV. CDR3 in DNA: TGTGCTAGTGGTTCGGGTTGGCCGTACGAGCAGTACGTC.

The chain couples TRBV18 to TRBJ2-3, with TRBD2 matching over 10 bases. Trimming cost V 6 bases and J 0 bases; bases outside gene matches: 9. This CDR3 has 17 residues. Germline V lookup: CDR1 KGHSH, CDR2 LQKENI. DNA for the CDR3: TGTGCCAGCTCCGGACTAGCGGCTGATCCTAGCACAGATACGCAGTATTTT. Residues: CASSGLAADPSTDTQYF.